These 22 T cell receptor beta chains were sequenced from one sample in a study of blood T cell repertoires in COVID-19. Assay used: immunoSEQ multiplex PCR; TCRdb lists only in-frame clones, some missing. The sample contains 120,000 or so clones, 65% to 90% of which appear only once. Sequencing was carried out using peripheral blood. These receptors all stem from an elderly woman with acute or convalescent COVID-19.

The chain joins TRBV5-4 to TRBJ1-2, with TRBD1 identical over 10 bases. The CDR3 is 16 residues long. Germline CDR1 and CDR2: SGHNT and YYREEE (reference sequence). Trimming at V came to 3 bases and at J to 2 bases, leaving 7 bases not matched to a gene. CDR3 region: CASSSAPGQGNYGYTF. As DNA, the CDR3 is TGTGCCAGCAGCTCCGCGCCGGGACAGGGGAACTATGGCTACACCTTC.

This clone came up a few times. The V and J genes are TRBV7-2 and TRBJ1-2; 9 nucleotides line up with TRBD1. Germline values: CDR1 SGHTA, CDR2 FQGNSA. The CDR3 contains 15 residues. With V trimmed by 1 base and J by 4 bases, 4 bases remained unmatched. This chain's CDR3 is CASSLETGGIYGYTF. The CDR3 DNA sequence: TGTGCCAGCAGCTTAGAGACAGGGGGAATCTATGGCTACACCTTC.

The V gene is TRBV6-5, the J gene TRBJ1-6, with 12 positions matching TRBD1. Germline CDR1 is MNHEY and CDR2 is SVGAGI. CDR3 length equals 15 residues. J was trimmed by 8 bases and V by 5 bases; bases with no gene match: 4. The CDR3 DNA follows: TGTGCCAGCAGTCCCGGGACAGGGGGCGATTCACCCCTCCACTTT. This translates into CASSPGTGGDSPLHF.

The V gene is TRBV7-3, the J gene TRBJ1-6; no clear D. The germline CDR1 and CDR2 sequences are SGHTA and FQGTGA. Trimming took off 0 bases at V and 7 bases at J, with 10 bases between the two ends. CDR3 length equals 15 residues. The CDR3 is CASSLTVGLNSPLHF. The CDR3, as DNA: TGTGCCAGCAGCTTAACGGTGGGCCTAAATTCACCCCTCCACTTT.

V is TRBV10-3 and J is TRBJ1-4, with TRBD1 as a possible D gene (6 bases). This CDR3 is built from 14 residues. In germline, CDR1 is ENHRY, CDR2 SYGVKD. V shed 10 bases and J shed 0 bases, with 12 bases lying between them. The CDR3 DNA reads TGTGCCACCACAACAGGGACAACTAATGAAAAACTGTTTTTT. Residues: CATTTGTTNEKLFF.

This chain uses TRBV7-3 with TRBJ2-1; perhaps TRBD2 as D (7 bases). V lost 2 bases and J lost 8, with 16 bases in between. The germline V gene has CDR1 SGHTA and CDR2 FQGTGA. The CDR3 is 15 residues long. The CDR3 DNA reads as TGTGCCAGCAGCTTAGAGGGGGGGGCCGAGTATGAGCAGTTCTTC. Amino acids: CASSLEGGAEYEQFF.

J is TRBJ1-2 and V is TRBV11-2, with D possibly TRBD1 on 6 matching bases. V dropped 5 bases and J dropped 0 bases, with 16 bases sitting between them. Germline-derived CDR1 and CDR2 are SGHAT and FQNNGV. CDR3 size: 16 residues. In DNA, the CDR3 is TGTGCCAGCAGCAAGACGACAGGCTACCCTAACTATGGCTACACCTTC. This translates into CASSKTTGYPNYGYTF.

The chain carries TRBV5-1 and TRBJ2-1, with 10 positions matching TRBD2. CDR3 length: 16 amino acids. Per germline, CDR1 SGHRS and CDR2 YFSETQ. With 3 bases clipped from V and 4 bases from J, the junction kept 7 bases outside the gene matches. CDR3 DNA sequence: TGCGCCAGCAGCTCCAGCGGGGGGGCCTCGTACAATGAGCAGTTCTTC. Amino acids: CASSSSGGASYNEQFF.

The V gene is TRBV4-3, the J gene TRBJ2-5, with 7 bases fitting TRBD1. The V segment lost 2 bases and the J segment 1 base; nucleotides outside the gene matches: 4. CDR3 length: 15 amino acids. The germline V gene has CDR1 LGHNA and CDR2 YSLEER. CDR3 DNA: TGCGCCAGCAGCCAATCCCCAGGGGGCCAAGAGACCCAGTACTTC. It translates to CASSQSPGGQETQYF.

In DNA form, the CDR3 reads TGCGCCAGCAGGGAGGGTCAGGGTGAAAAACTGTTTTTT. It encodes CASREGQGEKLFF. This sequence joins TRBV5-1 and TRBJ1-4, with a weak D call TRBD1 (5 bases). Trimming removed 5 bases at V and 7 bases at J, with 12 bases between. Germline CDR1 is SGHRS and CDR2 is YFSETQ. The CDR3 has 13 residues. The whole variable domain, remainder taken from reference TRBV5-1 and TRBJ1-4, is KAGVTQTPRYLIKTRGQQVTLSCSPISGHRSVSWYQQTPGQGLQFLFEYFSETQRNKGNFPGRFSGRQFSNSRSEMNVSTLELGDSALYLCASREGQGEKLFFGSGTQLSVL.

This clone was detected a few times. The CDR3 spells CASSLGPGDEQYV. The CDR3 DNA is TGTGCCAGCAGCTTGGGACCAGGTGACGAGCAGTACGTC. The chain is built from TRBV5-4 and TRBJ2-7; D remains ambiguous. The V gene's germline CDR1 is SGHNT and CDR2 YYREEE (reference sequence). The CDR3 extends over 13 amino acids. The V end was cut by 0 bases, the J end by 5 bases, with 9 bases between.

The chain recombines TRBV6-5 with TRBJ1-4; 9 bases fit TRBD1. This CDR3 comprises 14 residues. Trimming removed 6 bases from V and 2 bases from J; junction bases left unmatched: 1. Germline-derived CDR1 and CDR2 are MNHEY and SVGAGI. CDR3 in DNA: TGTGCCAGCAGAGGACAGGGGACTAATGAAAAACTGTTTTTT. It codes for CASRGQGTNEKLFF.

This clone was seen more than once but under ten times. This chain links TRBV4-2 with TRBJ2-5; a weak D match, TRBD1 (6 bases). Trimming took off 3 bases at V and 5 bases at J, with 22 bases between the two ends. From germline, CDR1 is LGHNA and CDR2 YNFKEQ. The CDR3 length is 17 residues. The DNA of the CDR3 is TGTGCCAGCAGCCAGTCGCGATCCAGGGGCTCTGGTGAGACCCAGTACTTC. It yields the protein CASSQSRSRGSGETQYF.

This clone was observed at least ten times. The chain links TRBV23-1 to TRBJ2-7; possible D gene TRBD1, 5 bases. TRBV23-1 is flagged as an ORF with uncertain function. There are 14 residues in the CDR3. V shed 3 bases and J shed 2 bases, with 11 bases lying between them. CDR3 in amino acids: CASSQKGAAYEQYV. In DNA form, the CDR3 reads TGCGCCAGCAGTCAGAAAGGGGCCGCCTACGAGCAGTACGTC.

The chain couples TRBV28 to TRBJ1-6; 8 nucleotides line up with TRBD1. J gave up 7 bases and V 8 bases, and 7 bases lay outside the gene matches. Germline V CDR1 and CDR2: MDHEN, SYDVKM. This CDR3 spans 14 amino acids. Here the CDR3 reads CASCPDRDNSPLHF. The CDR3 bases are TGTGCCAGCTGCCCGGACAGGGACAATTCACCCCTCCACTTT.

V gene TRBV7-2 combines with J gene TRBJ2-1; 10 bases map to TRBD2. This CDR3 contains 15 residues. V trimming: 1 base; J trimming: 4 bases; junction bases outside the gene matches: 1. Germline loops: CDR1 SGHTA, CDR2 FQGNSA. This CDR3 reads CASSLGSGGYNEQFF. As DNA, the CDR3 is TGTGCCAGCAGCTTAGGTAGCGGGGGGTACAATGAGCAGTTCTTC. Full variable domain (rest looked up from reference TRBV7-2 and TRBJ2-1): GAGVSQSPSNKVTEKGKDVELRCDPISGHTALYWYRQSLGQGLEFLIYFQGNSAPDKSGLPSDRFSAERTGGSVSTLTIQRTQQEDSAVYLCASSLGSGGYNEQFFGPGTRLTVL.

The chain employs TRBV6-2 or TRBV6-3 and TRBJ2-7; TRBD1 matches 8 bases. V dropped 0 bases and J dropped 3; count of bases not matched to a gene: 10. From germline, CDR1 is MNHEY and CDR2 SVGEGT. The CDR3 totals 17 residues. CDR3 protein: CASSYSRTGLSYYEQYF. CDR3 nucleotide sequence: TGTGCCAGCAGTTACTCGAGGACAGGGCTCTCCTACTACGAGCAGTACTTC.

The DNA of the CDR3 is TGTGCCAGCTCACCACGGGCTAGCGGGGAGACCCAGTACTTC. This codes for CASSPRASGETQYF. The chain combines TRBV18 with TRBJ2-5; 8 bases map to TRBD2. This CDR3 has 14 residues. In germline, CDR1 is KGHSH, CDR2 LQKENI. V shed 1 base, J shed 5 bases, and the junction held 3 bases outside the gene matches.

The chain employs TRBV2 and TRBJ2-2, with D perhaps TRBD2 (7 bases). The CDR3 runs 14 residues. Germline CDR1 SNHLY, CDR2 FYNNEI. Trimming left V 7 bases short and J 1 base short, with 10 bases between. The CDR3 protein is CASKGGVNTGELFF. CDR3 bases: TGTGCCAGCAAAGGGGGGGTGAACACCGGGGAGCTGTTTTTT.

This clone was recorded only once. The chain employs TRBV28 and TRBJ1-2; 11 positions match TRBD1. The trim removed 2 bases at V and 8 bases at J, leaving 13 bases unmatched. This CDR3 comprises 17 residues. The germline CDR1 and CDR2 sequences are MDHEN and SYDVKM. The CDR3 region has the DNA TGTGCCAGCAGTTTAGCCCCGGGACAGGGGGAGGGGAGAGGCTACACCTTC. Translation: CASSLAPGQGEGRGYTF.

The genes are TRBV9 and TRBJ1-2; D not certain. CDR1 and CDR2 from the germline V gene are SGDLS and YYNGEE. V was cut by 2 bases and J by 4 bases, with 3 bases left in between. This CDR3 is 11 amino acids long. CDR3 in amino acids: CASSVSYGYTF. The DNA of the CDR3 is TGTGCCAGCAGCGTTAGCTATGGCTACACCTTC.

This clone is a singleton in its sample. The V gene is TRBV10-3, the J gene TRBJ2-2, with D tentatively TRBD2 (5 bases). The CDR3 spans 14 residues. Deletions cut 10 bases from V and 3 bases from J, with 15 bases between. Germline V gene data show CDR1 as ENHRY and CDR2 as SYGVKD. The CDR3 loop is CATRRGLDTGELFF. The CDR3, as DNA: TGTGCCACCCGGAGAGGGTTGGACACCGGGGAGCTGTTTTTT.